Shown below are 2 T cell receptor beta chains from a single sample sequenced in a study of shared clonotypes between healthy human individuals. Generated by immunoSEQ multiplex PCR, the TCRdb table keeps only in-frame clones and is missing some. The profile shows 1.5 million to 2.5 million clones, about 95% of them singletons. CD8 cells classed as naive were CD45RO-negative and positively selected for CCR7, excluding terminally differentiated effector memory CD45RA+ cells. Sequences were obtained from naive CD8+ T cells sorted from blood. The receptor source for this set is a man between 18 and 35 years old in good health.

This clone was detected only once. The V call is TRBV4-3, the J call TRBJ2-7; 8 positions match TRBD2. J lost 4 bases, V lost 1 base, and 3 bases had no gene match. CDR1 is LGHNA, CDR2 YSLEER, per germline. This CDR3 is built from 14 residues. The CDR3 nucleotides are TGCGCCAGCAGCCAAGTCGCGGGAGGTTACGAGCAGTACTTC. Residues: CASSQVAGGYEQYF.

This chain connects TRBV6-6 to TRBJ2-1; 7 bases are shared with TRBD2. The CDR3 sequence is 16 residues long. Looked up from germline, CDR1 is MNHNY and CDR2 is SVGAGI (reference sequence). V dropped 2 bases and J dropped 7; count of bases not matched to a gene: 11. CDR3 sequence: CASSYGEVSGINEQFF. Here the CDR3 DNA reads TGTGCCAGCAGTTACGGGGAGGTAAGCGGGATTAATGAGCAGTTCTTC.